The clone carrying this T cell receptor (beta chain) was recorded at least ten times. The data derive from a study of T-cell reconstitution after alpha-beta-depleted transplantation in children. Unique molecular identifiers were used in preparing the TCRbeta library. Via MiXCR, TCRdb re-called the PCR reads, giving one row per CDR3 protein. The profile shows fewer than 120,000 distinct CDR3 sequences, approximately 10% of them singletons. The CDR3 contains 15 residues. The germline CDR1 and CDR2 sequences are LNHNV and YYDKDF (reference sequence). V lost 5 bases and J lost 4, with 17 bases in between.

V usage is TRBV15 and J usage is TRBJ1-1; D not certain. The source was PBMCs from the stem cell graft donor, collected from the stem cell graft. The sequence came from a human donor who donated a stem cell graft to a child with acute lymphoblastic leukemia. CDR3 protein: CATSPAKGMGTEAFF. The CDR3 DNA sequence: TGTGCCACCAGCCCAGCAAAGGGCATGGGCACTGAAGCTTTCTTT.